Listed below are T cell receptor beta chains from one sample, sequenced in a study of shared clonotypes between healthy human individuals. The data were produced by immunoSEQ multiplex PCR, yet TCRdb's version contains in-frame clones alone and is incomplete. The top ten clones hold roughly 1.5% of a sample with 850,000 to 1,200,000 clones, about 74% of them seen once. The specimen was memory CD4+ T cells sorted from blood. These TCRs come from a man aged 18 to 29 in good health. Each CDR3 is given with its conserved first and last residue. A D gene is named only where the DNA matches it firmly. Rows may omit the clone size; those that give it use once, few, many or a size class.

J gene: TRBJ1-5; D gene: NA; V gene: TRBV7-9; clone size: few; CDR3 DNA: TGTGCCAGCAGCCCAGCGAACGGAAATCAGCCCCAGCATTTT; CDR3 protein: CASSPANGNQPQHF
J gene: TRBJ2-1; D gene: NA; V gene: TRBV4-3; clone size: NA; CDR3 DNA: TGCGCCAGCAGCCAGTATTCGTTTGACAATGAGCAGTTCTTC; CDR3 protein: CASSQYSFDNEQFF
J gene: TRBJ2-3; D gene: TRBD2; V gene: TRBV7-2; clone size: NA; CDR3 DNA: TGTGCCAGCAAAAGCTCTGCGGGAGCAGATACGCAGTATTTT; CDR3 protein: CASKSSAGADTQYF
J gene: TRBJ2-7; D gene: TRBD1; V gene: TRBV10-3; clone size: NA; CDR3 DNA: TGTGCCACTGGACAGGGGGCTGCCTCCTACGAGCAGTACTTC; CDR3 protein: CATGQGAASYEQYF
J gene: TRBJ2-3; D gene: NA; V gene: TRBV6-6; clone size: NA; CDR3 DNA: TGTGCCAGCAGCGGCGCGCGGGGCACAGATACGCAGTATTTT; CDR3 protein: CASSGARGTDTQYF
J gene: TRBJ2-5; D gene: NA; V gene: TRBV30; clone size: NA; CDR3 DNA: TGTGCCTGGAATACGGGGCCGGGAGAGACCCAGTACTTC; CDR3 protein: CAWNTGPGETQYF
J gene: TRBJ2-7; D gene: TRBD1; V gene: TRBV6-6; clone size: NA; CDR3 DNA: TGTGCCAGCACCCGACAGGGCGAGAGTTACGAGCAGTACTTC; CDR3 protein: CASTRQGESYEQYF
J gene: TRBJ2-1; D gene: NA; V gene: TRBV5-8; clone size: NA; CDR3 DNA: TGTGCCAGCAGCTTAGTCGGACCCTACAATGAGCAGTTCTTC; CDR3 protein: CASSLVGPYNEQFF
J gene: TRBJ1-6; D gene: NA; V gene: TRBV19; clone size: NA; CDR3 DNA: TGTGCCAGTAGTTCATGGACAGCTGATAATTCACCCCTCCACTTT; CDR3 protein: CASSSWTADNSPLHF
J gene: TRBJ2-7; D gene: NA; V gene: TRBV5-1; clone size: NA; CDR3 DNA: TGCGCCAGCAGCTTGGCCCCTGAGAGTTCCTACGAGCAGTACTTC; CDR3 protein: CASSLAPESSYEQYF
J gene: TRBJ1-6; D gene: NA; V gene: TRBV4-1; clone size: NA; CDR3 DNA: TGCGCCAGCAGCCAAGGGGGTTCGAATTCACCCCTCCACTTT; CDR3 protein: CASSQGGSNSPLHF
J gene: TRBJ1-5; D gene: NA; V gene: TRBV5-6; clone size: NA; CDR3 DNA: TGTGCCAGCAGCATTAGAGGGGGGTTGGGGAGTCAGCCCCAGCATTTT; CDR3 protein: CASSIRGGLGSQPQHF
J gene: TRBJ1-6; D gene: NA; V gene: TRBV2; clone size: NA; CDR3 DNA: TGTGCCAGCAGGCCTGACGGGTCCTATAATTCACCCCTCCACTTT; CDR3 protein: CASRPDGSYNSPLHF
J gene: TRBJ1-1; D gene: NA; V gene: TRBV5-1; clone size: NA; CDR3 DNA: TGCGCCAGCTTAGATGGGGGTTCCATGAACACTGAAGCTTTCTTT; CDR3 protein: CASLDGGSMNTEAFF
J gene: TRBJ2-5; D gene: TRBD1; V gene: TRBV5-1; clone size: NA; CDR3 DNA: TGCGCCAGCAGCTTTCGGGACAGCCAAGAGACCCAGTACTTC; CDR3 protein: CASSFRDSQETQYF
J gene: TRBJ2-1; D gene: NA; V gene: TRBV5-8; clone size: once; CDR3 DNA: TGTGCCAGCAGCTTGCGGGGGAGCTCCTACAATGAGCAGTTCTTC; CDR3 protein: CASSLRGSSYNEQFF